This T cell receptor (beta chain) was sequenced for a study of CD8 T cells in ankylosing spondylitis. Regarding the study as a whole: There was a TCR beta motif, made of fewer than 10 highly homologous variants, that appeared characteristic of ankylosing spondylitis blood.

The table lists this clonotype with many counts. The antigen is undetermined. Trimming pared 6 bases from V and 0 bases from J, leaving 11 bases between. CDR3 length equals 13 residues. The V gene's germline CDR1 is DFQATT and CDR2 SNEGSKA (reference sequence). Each TCR beta library was made by quantitative 5'-RACE that incorporated molecular barcodes. TCRdb fed the 5' RACE reads into MiXCR, producing one record per CDR3 protein. Among 700,000 to 850,000 distinct CDR3 sequences, about 12% were seen once, and the ten largest hold 0.51%. This sequence joins TRBV20-1 and TRBJ1-1, with D possibly being TRBD1 (6 bases). What was sequenced was blood, either unsorted or a sorted T cell fraction (not recorded which). This sequence originates from a male donor with ankylosing spondylitis. The DNA of the CDR3 is TGCAGTGCGAAGCAGGGGATGAACACTGAAGCTTTCTTT. Its translation: CSAKQGMNTEAFF.